These 26 T cell receptor beta chains share one sample of origin, sequenced in a study of spatial heterogeneity in lung cancer. For these TCRs, the target antigens are not known. The study's findings and limits: Tumor mutation count correlated with how many alpha and beta TCRs expanded intratumorally.

TCRdb analysed the 5' RACE reads with MiXCR anew, one entry per CDR3 protein. The profile shows roughly 11,000 distinct CDR3 sequences, less than 15% of them singletons. Time point in this sample: sample taken at primary tumor resection. The sequenced sample was lung tumor tissue, obtained at surgery. These receptors all come from a male donor with early-stage non-small cell lung cancer.

By share, this clonotype counts as medium-sized. This chain joins TRBV4-1 and TRBJ2-7; the D is unclear. The CDR3 consists of 13 residues. From germline, CDR1 is MGHRA and CDR2 YSYEKL. Trimming left V 0 bases short and J 5 bases short, with 8 bases between. DNA of the CDR3: TGCGCCAGCAGCCAAGATCTTGCTGACGAGCAGTACTTC. This sequence encodes CASSQDLADEQYF.

This clonotype is medium-sized. The V call is TRBV10-3, the J call TRBJ1-5; D gene uncertain. This CDR3 is 13 amino acids long. V was clipped by 3 bases and J by 4 bases, with 7 bases between them. Looked up from germline, CDR1 is ENHRY and CDR2 is SYGVKD. The DNA of the CDR3 is TGTGCCATCAGTGAAGGGCAGAATCAGCCCCAGCATTTT. Protein: CAISEGQNQPQHF.

There are many counts of this clonotype. This chain joins TRBV15 and TRBJ2-6, with a possible D match to TRBD1 (5 bases). The CDR3 consists of 16 residues. Germline V gives CDR1 LNHNV, CDR2 YYDKDF (reference sequence). Trimming pared 3 bases from V and 0 bases from J, leaving 9 bases between. The CDR3 region has the DNA TGTGCCACCAGCAGCGACAGTCTCTCTGGGGCCAACGTCCTGACTTTC. Translated, it gives CATSSDSLSGANVLTF.

V is TRBV18 and J is TRBJ1-5; D unresolved. The ends were cut back, 3 bases at V and 0 bases at J, with 15 bases in the middle. The CDR3 is 17 amino acids. In germline, CDR1 is KGHSH, CDR2 LQKENI. The CDR3 sequence: CASSPSLTTNSNQPQHF. CDR3 in DNA: TGTGCCAGCTCACCCAGCCTTACCACTAATAGCAATCAGCCCCAGCATTTT.

This clonotype was found a few times. This sequence joins TRBV20-1 and TRBJ2-7, with TRBD1 matching over 10 bases. The CDR3 loop spans 13 amino acids. The V gene's germline CDR1 is DFQATT and CDR2 SNEGSKA (reference sequence). J gave up 7 bases and V 6 bases, and 9 bases lay outside the gene matches. The CDR3 nucleotides read TGCAGTGCCCTTGGGACAGGGGTTGGGGAGCAGTACTTC. Its protein is CSALGTGVGEQYF.

This clonotype was detected only a few times. V and J are TRBV11-2 and TRBJ1-2; 11 positions agree with TRBD1. The germline V gene has CDR1 SGHAT and CDR2 FQNNGV. This CDR3 region has 16 residues. V trimming: 5 bases; J trimming: 2 bases; junction bases outside the gene matches: 7. In nucleotides, the CDR3 is TGTGCCAGCAGCATGGACAGGGGGCACGTGAACTATGGCTACACCTTC. The encoded protein is CASSMDRGHVNYGYTF. Filled out from reference TRBV11-2 and TRBJ1-2, the complete variable domain reads EAGVAQSPRYKIIEKRQSVAFWCNPISGHATLYWYQQILGQGPKLLIQFQNNGVVDDSQLPKDRFSAERLKGVDSTLKIQPAKLEDSAVYLCASSMDRGHVNYGYTFGSGTRLTVV.

This clonotype was observed many times. The rearrangement links TRBV11-2 to TRBJ1-1; no clear D gene. Trimming took 1 base from V and 7 from J, leaving 7 bases between them. CDR1 and CDR2 from the germline V gene are SGHAT and FQNNGV. This CDR3 comprises 12 residues. In DNA, the CDR3 is TGTGCCAGCAGCTTAGGTCAATTTGAAGCTTTCTTT. This codes for CASSLGQFEAFF.

This clonotype was counted ten times or more. V gene TRBV11-2 combines with J gene TRBJ1-2; tentatively, D is TRBD1 (6 bases). Looked up from germline, CDR1 is SGHAT and CDR2 is FQNNGV. The CDR3 has 14 residues. V was pared by 5 bases and J by 8 bases, with 18 bases between. Written as DNA, the CDR3 is TGTGCCAGCAGCCAGCCGAGGGGGACCAGGGGCTACACCTTC. Encoded protein: CASSQPRGTRGYTF.

This clonotype was counted ten times or more. The V call is TRBV7-2, the J call TRBJ2-2, with D possibly TRBD1 on 6 matching bases. The CDR3 extends over 15 amino acids. Trimming took off 5 bases at V and 5 bases at J, with 15 bases between the two ends. In germline, CDR1 is SGHTA, CDR2 FQGNSA. The CDR3 here is CASSQQGPNTGELFF. As DNA, the CDR3 is TGTGCCAGCAGCCAACAGGGCCCCAATACCGGGGAGCTGTTTTTT. The variable domain in full, completed from reference TRBV7-2 and TRBJ2-2, reads GAGVSQSPSNKVTEKGKDVELRCDPISGHTALYWYRQSLGQGLEFLIYFQGNSAPDKSGLPSDRFSAERTGGSVSTLTIQRTQQEDSAVYLCASSQQGPNTGELFFGEGSRLTVL.

Many counts were recorded for this clonotype. This sequence joins TRBV5-1 and TRBJ2-7, with TRBD1 matching 8 bases. This CDR3 region has 13 residues. Trimming took 2 bases from V and 5 from J; bases not matched to a gene: 3. The germline CDR1 and CDR2 sequences are SGHRS and YFSETQ. The chain's CDR3 is CASSFAGGNEQYF. The CDR3 DNA reads TGCGCCAGCAGCTTTGCAGGGGGCAACGAGCAGTACTTC.

This clonotype was counted at least ten times. The chain has TRBV7-2 and TRBJ2-7; 12 bases agree with TRBD2. Germline CDR1 and CDR2: SGHTA and FQGNSA. The V and J ends lost 5 bases and 5 bases, in that order; junction bases with no gene match: 16. This CDR3 region has 18 residues. The CDR3 sequence: CASSLSTSGSSSRHEQYF. CDR3 in DNA: TGTGCCAGCAGCCTTTCGACTAGCGGGAGTAGCTCGCGCCACGAGCAGTACTTC.

This clonotype was found once. The CDR3 region is CASSPTGTHQETQYF. As DNA, the CDR3 is TGTGCCAGTAGTCCTACCGGGACACACCAAGAGACCCAGTACTTC. This rearrangement joins TRBV19 to TRBJ2-5; maybe TRBD1 (6 bases). Trimming left V 5 bases short and J 0 bases short, with 13 bases between. This CDR3 spans 15 amino acids. Germline V lookup: CDR1 LNHDA, CDR2 SQIVND (reference sequence).

This clonotype is medium-sized (0.01 to 0.1%) in the sample. The CDR3, as DNA: TGCAGCGTCGGCCGGGACAACCAAGAGACCCAGTACTTC. It encodes CSVGRDNQETQYF. The chain is built from TRBV29-1 and TRBJ2-5; possible D gene TRBD1, 6 bases. The CDR3 loop spans 13 amino acids. Germline CDR1 reads SQVTM; CDR2 reads ANQGSEA. The ends were cut back, 6 bases at V and 0 bases at J, with 11 bases in the middle.

This clonotype was observed a few times. The rearrangement links TRBV7-9 to TRBJ2-2, with 8 bases aligning to TRBD1. The CDR3 consists of 16 residues. Trimming took 5 bases from V and 0 from J; bases not matched to a gene: 5. Germline assignment: CDR1 SEHNR and CDR2 FQNEAQ (reference sequence). The CDR3 is CASSHRQGSNTGELFF. DNA for the CDR3: TGTGCCAGCAGCCACCGACAGGGGTCGAACACCGGGGAGCTGTTTTTT. Complete variable domain (other parts from reference TRBV7-9 and TRBJ2-2): DTGVSQNPRHKITKRGQNVTFRCDPISEHNRLYWYRQTLGQGPEFLTYFQNEAQLEKSRLLSDRFSAERPKGSFSTLEIQRTEQGDSAMYLCASSHRQGSNTGELFFGEGSRLTVL.

Sample share makes this clonotype medium-sized. The chain joins TRBV20-1 to TRBJ2-1; 8 bases match TRBD2. CDR1 DFQATT and CDR2 SNEGSKA come from the germline V gene (reference sequence). The trim removed 0 bases at V and 3 bases at J, leaving 4 bases unmatched. The CDR3 length is 15 residues. The CDR3 is CSARDIGGGYNEQFF. Written as DNA, the CDR3 is TGCAGTGCTAGAGATATCGGGGGGGGCTACAATGAGCAGTTCTTC.

This rearrangement joins TRBV7-8 to TRBJ2-1; 11 bases fit TRBD2. V was clipped by 0 bases and J by 10 bases; unmatched bases: 11. CDR3 length equals 17 residues. Germline-derived CDR1 and CDR2 are SGHVS and FQNEAQ. The DNA of the CDR3 is TGTGCCAGCAGCTTAGCGCGTGGTAGCGGGAGGGAGGAAGAGCAGTTCTTC. It yields the protein CASSLARGSGREEEQFF.

This clonotype came up many times. The rearrangement joins TRBV7-9 to TRBJ2-1; D is perhaps TRBD1 (6 bases). Per germline, CDR1 SEHNR and CDR2 FQNEAQ (reference sequence). This CDR3 contains 15 residues. Trimming took off 2 bases at V and 6 bases at J, with 14 bases between the two ends. The CDR3 sequence is CASSLQGQFGNEQFF. The CDR3 DNA is TGTGCCAGCAGCTTACAGGGGCAATTCGGCAATGAGCAGTTCTTC.

The chain has TRBV4-3 and TRBJ1-6; 8 positions agree with TRBD1. The CDR3 runs 14 residues. The V and J ends lost 1 base and 7 bases, in that order; junction bases with no gene match: 0. Germline V gene sequence: CDR1 LGHNA, CDR2 YSLEER. This chain's CDR3 is CASSQGQGNSPLHF. For the CDR3, the DNA is TGCGCCAGCAGCCAAGGACAGGGGAATTCACCCCTCCACTTT.

This clonotype is labeled medium-sized. This sequence joins TRBV7-9 and TRBJ2-6, with D hard to call. In germline, CDR1 is SEHNR, CDR2 FQNEAQ (reference sequence). This CDR3 region has 14 residues. V lost 5 bases, J lost 0 bases, and 5 bases lay in between. The CDR3 here is CASSLSSGANVLTF. CDR3 sequence (DNA): TGTGCCAGCAGCCTCAGCTCTGGGGCCAACGTCCTGACTTTC.

The sample holds one count of this clonotype. The chain is built from TRBV28 and TRBJ2-5; D could derive from TRBD1 or TRBD2 (6 bases each). V shed 2 bases and J shed 5 bases, with 18 bases lying between them. Per the germline V gene, CDR1 is MDHEN and CDR2 is SYDVKM. The CDR3 spans 16 residues. The CDR3 sequence is CASSLGGSQGLETQYF. The DNA for the CDR3 is TGTGCCAGCAGTTTAGGGGGGTCGCAGGGGCTGGAGACCCAGTACTTC.

This chain joins TRBV20-1 and TRBJ2-1, with D perhaps matching TRBD1 (6 bases). V lost 4 bases to trimming and J lost 7 bases, with 17 bases between them. This CDR3 contains 14 residues. From germline, CDR1 is DFQATT and CDR2 SNEGSKA (reference sequence). CDR3 DNA: TGCAGTGCTAAAACAGGGAGTGGGTTGAATGAGCAGTTCTTC. Its translation: CSAKTGSGLNEQFF.

This chain connects TRBV5-5 to TRBJ2-5, with D uncertain. This CDR3 has 16 amino acids. Germline CDR1 SGHKS, CDR2 YYEKEE (reference sequence). Trimming stripped 0 bases from V and 0 bases from J, with 12 bases between. The CDR3 coding sequence is TGTGCCAGCAGCTTGGAGTCGTTTACGGACCAAGAGACCCAGTACTTC. This sequence encodes CASSLESFTDQETQYF.

This clonotype was observed many times. The chain uses TRBV4-1 and TRBJ2-1; D is possibly TRBD1 or TRBD2 (5 bases each). CDR1 MGHRA and CDR2 YSYEKL come from the germline V gene. The CDR3 runs to 16 residues. Trimming removed 4 bases at V and 6 bases at J, with 19 bases between. CDR3 amino acids: CASSLRDGVGVNEQFF. The CDR3 DNA sequence: TGCGCCAGCAGCCTTCGGGATGGCGTGGGGGTCAATGAGCAGTTCTTC.

This clonotype was seen a handful of times. The chain recombines TRBV7-2 with TRBJ2-5, with a tentative D call TRBD2 (6 bases). The CDR3 runs 14 residues. Between the trimmed V and J ends, which lost 0 bases and 5 bases, there was a span of 10 bases. CDR1 SGHTA and CDR2 FQGNSA come from the germline V gene. CDR3 residues: CASSLAGGIETQYF. The CDR3 DNA is TGTGCCAGCAGCTTAGCGGGGGGAATCGAGACCCAGTACTTC. Variable domain in full (rest from reference TRBV7-2 and TRBJ2-5): GAGVSQSPSNKVTEKGKDVELRCDPISGHTALYWYRQSLGQGLEFLIYFQGNSAPDKSGLPSDRFSAERTGGSVSTLTIQRTQQEDSAVYLCASSLAGGIETQYFGPGTRLLVL.

In its sample, this clonotype is medium-sized. The J gene is TRBJ1-5, the V gene TRBV19; D is unclear. The CDR3 is made up of 12 amino acids. V was shortened by 6 bases and J by 0 bases, with 3 bases between the two germline ends. In germline, CDR1 is LNHDA, CDR2 SQIVND (reference sequence). The CDR3 loop reads CASRSSNQPQHF. Here the CDR3 DNA reads TGTGCCAGTAGATCTAGCAATCAGCCCCAGCATTTT.

The genes are TRBV2 and TRBJ1-4, with 7 bases aligning to TRBD1. Looked up from germline, CDR1 is SNHLY and CDR2 is FYNNEI. J gave up 5 bases and V 5 bases, and 8 bases lay outside the gene matches. The CDR3 has 15 amino acids. The CDR3 region has the DNA TGTGCCAGCAGTTTCTACAGGGGCGACAATGAAAAACTGTTTTTT. It specifies CASSFYRGDNEKLFF.